This T cell receptor (beta chain) was profiled in a study of T cells in Graves' hyperthyroidism and ophthalmopathy. Newly diagnosed patients aged 18 to 65 had hyperthyroidism of under 2 months' duration. The TCR beta CDR3 regions underwent amplification using RNA transcripts as the source. In the first-round RT-PCR of the TCR CDR3, the HTBI primer set was used. In TCRdb, the multiplex PCR reads were re-called with MiXCR into one record per CDR3 protein. The table lists approximately 600,000 distinct CDR3 sequences, 16% of them singletons. The sample comprised blood. The TCR originated in a woman aged 30 to 39 with Graves' hyperthyroidism.

In DNA, the CDR3 is TGTGCCAGCAGTTTAATTCGGGACAGGGAAGGTTCTGAAAAACTGTTTTTT. Its translation is CASSLIRDREGSEKLFF. The gene calls are TRBV28 and TRBJ1-4, with 9 bases that match TRBD1. V gave up 2 bases and J gave up 7 bases; unmatched junction bases: 11. This CDR3 comprises 17 residues. CDR1 is MDHEN, CDR2 SYDVKM, per germline.